What follows are 12 T cell receptor beta chains derived from one specimen sequenced in a study of immune evolution from preneoplasia to lung adenocarcinoma. TCRdb's copy holds only in-frame clones and misses some; the assay was immunoSEQ multiplex PCR. The sample lists some 2,900 clones; approximately 83% were seen once. Material: FFPE adjacent normal lung tissue. The receptors were sampled from a person aged 70 to 79 with lung adenocarcinoma.

The chain recombines TRBV4-1 with TRBJ1-1, with unresolved D. Trimming left V 0 bases short and J 1 base short, with 21 bases between. In germline, CDR1 is MGHRA, CDR2 YSYEKL. This CDR3 contains 19 residues. The CDR3 DNA is TGCGCCAGCAGCCAAGAAAGGGCTGCCGGGTGGACCCAGAACACTGAAGCTTTCTTT. It encodes CASSQERAAGWTQNTEAFF.

The chain uses TRBV29-1 and TRBJ1-5, with D maybe TRBD1 (5 bases). The germline CDR1 and CDR2 sequences are SQVTM and ANQGSEA. This CDR3 is built from 13 residues. With 4 bases removed from V and 0 bases from J, the gap between germline ends came to 7 bases. The CDR3 reads CSVADNSNQPQHF. DNA of the CDR3: TGCAGCGTTGCGGACAATAGCAATCAGCCCCAGCATTTT.

This chain connects TRBV28 to TRBJ2-5, with TRBD2 identical over 9 bases. Germline assignment: CDR1 MDHEN and CDR2 SYDVKM. J lost 4 bases, V lost 4 bases, and 7 bases had no gene match. This CDR3 comprises 15 residues. The CDR3 DNA reads as TGTGCCAGCAGTTCTTTCGCGGGAGGGGCAGAGACCCAGTACTTC. Translated: CASSSFAGGAETQYF.

The chain is built from TRBV6-1 and TRBJ1-6, with D possibly TRBD1 on 5 matching bases. The germline gives CDR1 MNHNS, CDR2 SASEGT. The CDR3 consists of 15 residues. The V and J ends lost 7 bases and 10 bases respectively, with 20 bases between them. The CDR3 is CASIQLSGVRSPLHF. In DNA form, the CDR3 reads TGTGCCAGCATCCAACTCTCGGGGGTAAGGTCACCCCTCCACTTT.

This rearrangement joins TRBV28 to TRBJ2-2; the match to TRBD2 covers 9 bases. The CDR3 spans 15 residues. With V trimmed by 6 bases and J by 4 bases, 6 bases remained unmatched. Germline V CDR1 and CDR2: MDHEN, SYDVKM. CDR3 amino acids: CASSSGGPGTGELFF. In DNA form, the CDR3 reads TGTGCCAGCAGCAGCGGGGGGCCTGGCACCGGGGAGCTGTTTTTT.

This rearrangement joins TRBV5-1 to TRBJ1-1; D not certain. Germline CDR1 is SGHRS and CDR2 is YFSETQ. V was pared by 0 bases and J by 4 bases, with 7 bases between. This CDR3 has 13 residues. In DNA form, the CDR3 reads TGCGCCAGCAGCTTGGTTGTGGCCACTGAAGCTTTCTTT. Translation: CASSLVVATEAFF. The complete variable domain, with remaining parts taken from reference TRBV5-1 and TRBJ1-1, reads KAGVTQTPRYLIKTRGQQVTLSCSPISGHRSVSWYQQTPGQGLQFLFEYFSETQRNKGNFPGRFSGRQFSNSRSEMNVSTLELGDSALYLCASSLVVATEAFFGQGTRLTVV.

The chain employs TRBV5-5 and TRBJ2-5; TRBD1 or TRBD2 may be the D gene (5 bases each). CDR1 and CDR2 from the germline V gene are SGHKS and YYEKEE (reference sequence). Trimming pared 4 bases from V and 1 base from J, leaving 14 bases between. The length of the CDR3 is 15 residues. The CDR3 sequence is CASSPGRGFQETQYF. DNA for the CDR3: TGTGCCAGCAGCCCGGGTCGGGGCTTCCAAGAGACCCAGTACTTC.

CDR3 nucleotide sequence: TGTGCCAGCAGCTCCGCGCTTGGCTACACCTTC. Its translation: CASSSALGYTF. The chain joins TRBV2 to TRBJ1-2, with unresolved D. Germline V lookup: CDR1 SNHLY, CDR2 FYNNEI. The V gene lost 6 bases and the J gene lost 7 bases, with 9 bases spanning the gap. The CDR3 runs 11 residues.

This clone ranks as large. The gene calls are TRBV6-5 and TRBJ1-5; D is uncertain. The CDR3 is made up of 11 amino acids. CDR1 and CDR2 (germline): MNHEY, SVGAGI. The V and J ends lost 8 bases and 2 bases respectively, with 4 bases between them. CDR3 bases: TGTGCCAGCGGAGGCAATCAGCCCCAGCATTTT. Its protein is CASGGNQPQHF.

The chain has TRBV7-8 and TRBJ2-5, with D possibly being TRBD1 (6 bases). Trimming removed 5 bases at V and 4 bases at J, with 8 bases between. The CDR3 extends over 12 amino acids. Germline assignment: CDR1 SGHVS and CDR2 FQNEAQ. The CDR3 coding sequence is TGTGCCAGCAGCACAGGGATAGAGACCCAGTACTTC. Its protein is CASSTGIETQYF.

V is TRBV5-4 and J is TRBJ2-7; TRBD1 aligns across 7 bases. The V gene end was trimmed by 0 bases and the J gene end by 6 bases; junction bases not matched to a gene: 6. The CDR3 has 14 amino acids. Germline V lookup: CDR1 SGHNT, CDR2 YYREEE (reference sequence). The CDR3 bases are TGTGCCAGCAGCTTGGACAGGGGTCCCTCCGAGCAGTACTTC. Residues: CASSLDRGPSEQYF.

Written as DNA, the CDR3 is TGTGCCAGCACTCAGGGTCCTTTATCCTCCTACGAGCAGTACTTC. This gives the protein CASTQGPLSSYEQYF. The J gene is TRBJ2-7, the V gene TRBV6-5; TRBD1 is a possible D gene (5 bases). V shed 7 bases and J shed 0 bases, with 16 bases lying between them. Germline V gene data show CDR1 as MNHEY and CDR2 as SVGAGI. The CDR3 extends over 15 amino acids.